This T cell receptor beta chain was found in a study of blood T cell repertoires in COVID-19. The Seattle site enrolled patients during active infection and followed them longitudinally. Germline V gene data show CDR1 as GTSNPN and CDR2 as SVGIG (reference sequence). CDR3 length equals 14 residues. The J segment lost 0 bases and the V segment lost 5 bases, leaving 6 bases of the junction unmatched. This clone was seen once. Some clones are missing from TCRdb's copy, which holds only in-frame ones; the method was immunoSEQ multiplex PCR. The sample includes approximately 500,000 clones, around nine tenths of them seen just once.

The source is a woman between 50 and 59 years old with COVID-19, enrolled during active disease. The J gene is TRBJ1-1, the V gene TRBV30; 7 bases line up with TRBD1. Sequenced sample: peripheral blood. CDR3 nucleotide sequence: TGTGCCTGGGACAGGGTGGCCATGAACACTGAAGCTTTCTTT. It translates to CAWDRVAMNTEAFF.